These 12 T cell receptor beta chains were sequenced from one sample in a study of cytomegalovirus exposure and HLA in healthy donors. In the PCR, 60 Vbeta and 13 Jbeta primers were used. Only in-frame clones appear in the TCRdb table, and some are missing; sequencing was by immunoSEQ multiplex PCR. Seen in this sample are 100,000 or so clones; the ten most common clones hold about 0.59%. Sample: PBMCs. The receptors originated from a man aged 45 to 65 in good health and CMV-seronegative.

Turning to this clone: One end of the junction varies from germline; a read error may be responsible. This chain uses TRBV6-5 with TRBJ2-1; D perhaps matches TRBD2 (5 bases). Germline-derived CDR1 and CDR2 are MNHEY and SVGAGI. The CDR3 spans 16 residues. In DNA, the CDR3 is TGTGCCAGCAGTTCCCTGGACTCGTACTCCGACAATGAGCAGTTCTTC. It codes for CASSSLDSYSDNEQFF.

The chain's CDR3 is CASSQGPASGSGNTIYF. Here the CDR3 DNA reads TGCGCCAGCAGCCAAGGGCCGGCGTCGGGCTCTGGAAACACCATATATTTT. J is TRBJ1-3 and V is TRBV4-1; the D is unclear. This CDR3 comprises 17 residues. Trimming took 1 base from V and 0 from J, leaving 13 bases between them. Germline V lookup: CDR1 MGHRA, CDR2 YSYEKL.

The V gene is TRBV7-9, the J gene TRBJ2-5; possibly TRBD2 for D (5 bases). The CDR3 has 15 amino acids. The germline V and J ends were trimmed by 4 bases and 5 bases, with 17 bases remaining between them. Germline loops: CDR1 SEHNR, CDR2 FQNEAQ (reference sequence). The CDR3 nucleotides read TGTGCCAGCAGCTCTCCGGGATTTATCGGGGAGACCCAGTACTTC. Protein sequence: CASSSPGFIGETQYF.

This rearrangement joins TRBV7-3 to TRBJ2-7; weak D call: TRBD2 (6 bases). The CDR3 spans 13 residues. Trimming cost V 5 bases and J 4 bases, with 12 bases left between them. Germline CDR1 is SGHTA and CDR2 is FQGTGA. The CDR3 is CASSPTRGYEQYF. Written as DNA, the CDR3 is TGTGCCAGCAGCCCCACCCGGGGGTACGAGCAGTACTTC.

This chain uses TRBV29-1 with TRBJ1-1, with 9 bases lining up with TRBD1. V shed 6 bases, J shed 6 bases, and the junction held 14 bases outside the gene matches. CDR3 length equals 15 residues. Germline loops: CDR1 SQVTM, CDR2 ANQGSEA. CDR3 bases: TGCAGCGTGAGAGAAGGAGGGACAGGGTTCGCTGAAGCTTTCTTT. It specifies CSVREGGTGFAEAFF.

The chain employs TRBV2 and TRBJ1-3; TRBD1 matches at 10 bases. Germline V gene data show CDR1 as SNHLY and CDR2 as FYNNEI. CDR3 length: 14 amino acids. V trimming: 4 bases; J trimming: 3 bases; junction bases outside the gene matches: 0. CDR3 in amino acids: CASSGTGGGNTIYF. CDR3 DNA: TGTGCCAGCAGTGGGACAGGGGGTGGAAACACCATATATTTT.

The genes are TRBV27 and TRBJ2-6; TRBD1 might be the D (6 bases). Looked up from germline, CDR1 is MNHEY and CDR2 is SMNVEV (reference sequence). Between the trimmed V and J ends, which lost 3 bases and 4 bases, there was a span of 10 bases. The CDR3 runs 15 residues. The CDR3 loop is CASSFTGSGANVLTF. CDR3 nucleotide sequence: TGTGCCAGCAGTTTCACAGGGTCAGGGGCCAACGTCCTGACTTTC.

V is TRBV2 and J is TRBJ1-2, with D possibly being TRBD1 (5 bases). Trimming took 9 bases from V and 8 from J, leaving 19 bases between them. The CDR3 totals 13 residues. CDR1 and CDR2 (germline): SNHLY, FYNNEI. The CDR3 DNA follows: TGTGCCAGGGGGCCTTTGGACCTCGGGGGCTACACCTTC. Its translation is CARGPLDLGGYTF.

The chain joins TRBV7-2 to TRBJ1-1; the D gene is possibly TRBD1 (6 bases). This CDR3 region has 15 residues. Germline assignment: CDR1 SGHTA and CDR2 FQGNSA. The V end lost 2 bases, the J end lost 5 bases, and 15 bases lay between the germline ends. CDR3 residues: CASSLSRQQGTEAFF. In DNA, the CDR3 is TGTGCCAGCAGCTTATCCCGGCAGCAGGGGACTGAAGCTTTCTTT. The full variable domain, rest sourced from reference TRBV7-2 and TRBJ1-1, is GAGVSQSPSNKVTEKGKDVELRCDPISGHTALYWYRQSLGQGLEFLIYFQGNSAPDKSGLPSDRFSAERTGGSVSTLTIQRTQQEDSAVYLCASSLSRQQGTEAFFGQGTRLTVV.

J is TRBJ2-7 and V is TRBV6-1; maybe TRBD1 (6 bases). This CDR3 has 15 amino acids. CDR1 and CDR2 (germline): MNHNS, SASEGT. Trimming removed 6 bases at V and 0 bases at J, with 15 bases between. CDR3 nucleotides: TGTGCCAGCAGCGTGCGACAGGAGAGCTCCTACGAGCAGTACTTC. Its translation: CASSVRQESSYEQYF.

The J gene is TRBJ1-2, the V gene TRBV5-1, with a weak D call TRBD1 (5 bases). The CDR3 spans 14 residues. Germline CDR1 reads SGHRS; CDR2 reads YFSETQ. Deletions cut 5 bases from V and 0 bases from J, with 11 bases between. CDR3: CASSRDFANYGYTF. The CDR3 DNA follows: TGCGCCAGCAGTCGGGACTTTGCTAACTATGGCTACACCTTC.

The chain is built from TRBV5-6 and TRBJ2-2, with 9 bases aligning to TRBD1. CDR1 and CDR2 (germline): SGHDT, YYEEEE. The CDR3 spans 15 residues. Trimming cost V 2 bases and J 5 bases; bases outside gene matches: 4. CDR3 coding DNA: TGTGCCAGCAGCTTCGGGACAGGGACTACCGGGGAGCTGTTTTTT. Its protein is CASSFGTGTTGELFF.